The 11 T cell receptor beta chains in this list originate from one sample, sequenced in a study of human T cells and chemical hapten exposure. TCRdb re-derived calls from the RACE reads in MiXCR, one entry per CDR3 protein. There are about 58,000 distinct CDR3 sequences in the sample; around an eighth occur only once, and 2% to 2.5% lies in the top ten. Indicated time point: patch test 3, about 24 weeks after DPC sensitization. Treatment meaning: therapeutic diphenylcyclopropenone sensitization with weekly scalp DPC. This material consisted of whole blood, taken in connection with sensitization to the hapten diphenylcyclopropenone (DPC). The receptors originated from a man younger than 45 with alopecia areata. Some clones in this sample may be carry-over from other donors' samples.

This clonotype has a handful of counts. CDR3 region: CASKLRDWTPYGYTF. Here the CDR3 DNA reads TGTGCCAGCAAACTCCGGGACTGGACTCCGTATGGCTACACCTTC. This chain connects TRBV27 to TRBJ1-2; maybe TRBD1 (5 bases). This CDR3 comprises 15 residues. V was cut by 7 bases and J by 5 bases, with 20 bases left in between. Looked up from germline, CDR1 is MNHEY and CDR2 is SMNVEV (reference sequence).

This clonotype was found many times. The chain is built from TRBV7-8 and TRBJ1-5, with D tentatively TRBD1 (6 bases). Germline V gene sequence: CDR1 SGHVS, CDR2 FQNEAQ. CDR3 length: 17 amino acids. V shed 0 bases and J shed 0 bases, with 12 bases lying between them. As DNA, the CDR3 is TGTGCCAGCAGCTTAGCACGGCCAGGGGATAGCAATCAGCCCCAGCATTTT. Translation: CASSLARPGDSNQPQHF.

The table lists this clonotype with many counts. J is TRBJ2-2 and V is TRBV19, with D perhaps matching TRBD1 (6 bases). Germline V lookup: CDR1 LNHDA, CDR2 SQIVND (reference sequence). The CDR3 contains 14 residues. V lost 10 bases and J 2 bases, leaving 14 bases between the germline ends. In DNA, the CDR3 is TGTGCCACCCGGGACAACGGAAACACCGGGGAGCTGTTTTTT. Residues: CATRDNGNTGELFF.

The V and J genes are TRBV28 and TRBJ2-7; TRBD1 aligns across 8 bases. The CDR3 consists of 14 residues. Trimming cost V 6 bases and J 0 bases; bases outside gene matches: 4. Germline CDR1 reads MDHEN; CDR2 reads SYDVKM. The CDR3, as DNA: TGTGCCAGCAGCCGACAGGGGAGCTCCTACGAGCAGTACTTC. It yields the protein CASSRQGSSYEQYF.

V and J are TRBV29-1 and TRBJ2-7; tentatively, D is TRBD1 (5 bases). Germline CDR1 and CDR2: SQVTM and ANQGSEA. This CDR3 contains 11 residues. Trimming shortened V by 4 bases and J by 3 bases, and 7 bases separated the two germline ends. The CDR3, as DNA: TGCAGCGTTGCACAGGACTACGAGCAGTACTTC. Protein: CSVAQDYEQYF.

In its sample, this clonotype was seen once. The V gene is TRBV10-3, the J gene TRBJ2-1; possibly TRBD2 for D (5 bases). Germline CDR1 is ENHRY and CDR2 is SYGVKD. V was shortened by 7 bases and J by 4 bases, with 11 bases between the two germline ends. The CDR3 spans 13 residues. The CDR3 loop reads CAIKGGLYNEQFF. The CDR3 nucleotides are TGTGCCATCAAGGGCGGGCTATACAATGAGCAGTTCTTC.

The chain links TRBV7-7 to TRBJ2-3; 9 bases line up with TRBD2. The CDR3 length is 15 residues. Trimming removed 5 bases from V and 2 bases from J; junction bases left unmatched: 5. Germline V gene data show CDR1 as SSHAT and CDR2 as FNYEAQ (reference sequence). In DNA, the CDR3 is TGTGCCAGCAGCCGCGGGGGGGCCATCACAGATACGCAGTATTTT. Protein product: CASSRGGAITDTQYF. The full variable domain, rest sourced from reference TRBV7-7 and TRBJ2-3, is GAGVSQSPRYKVTKRGQDVTLRCDPISSHATLYWYQQALGQGPEFLTYFNYEAQPDKSGLPSDRFSAERPEGSISTLTIQRTEQRDSAMYRCASSRGGAITDTQYFGPGTRLTVL.

This clonotype was seen many times. The chain has TRBV10-3 and TRBJ1-1; 8 nucleotides match TRBD1. V gave up 6 bases and J gave up 6 bases; unmatched junction bases: 12. This CDR3 has 15 amino acids. From germline, CDR1 is ENHRY and CDR2 SYGVKD. DNA for the CDR3: TGTGCCATCAGGAGCCAGGGGGCGCAGGGTTCTGAAGCTTTCTTT. Protein product: CAIRSQGAQGSEAFF.

CDR3 sequence reads: CASRVGPQGNTIYF. The CDR3 DNA reads TGTGCCAGCAGGGTGGGCCCCCAAGGAAACACCATATATTTT. The chain has TRBV12-3 or TRBV12-4 and TRBJ1-3, with D hard to call. The CDR3 length is 14 residues. Trimming removed 6 bases from V and 4 bases from J, with 13 bases in between.

Many counts were recorded for this clonotype. This rearrangement joins TRBV20-1 to TRBJ1-2; D is possibly TRBD1 (6 bases). Germline loops: CDR1 DFQATT, CDR2 SNEGSKA (reference sequence). The CDR3 has 14 residues. The germline V and J ends were trimmed by 7 bases and 4 bases, with 19 bases remaining between them. CDR3: CSVSPGAAGYGYTF. The CDR3 DNA is TGCAGTGTTTCTCCAGGGGCGGCTGGCTATGGCTACACCTTC.

This clonotype was observed a handful of times. V is TRBV5-1 and J is TRBJ2-1; 9 nucleotides agree with TRBD2. Germline lookup yields CDR1 SGHRS and CDR2 YFSETQ. With 0 bases clipped from V and 6 bases from J, the junction kept 13 bases outside the gene matches. The CDR3 extends over 18 amino acids. CDR3: CASSLDSAGGSYGNEQFF. CDR3 sequence (DNA): TGCGCCAGCAGCTTGGATTCAGCGGGGGGCTCTTATGGCAATGAGCAGTTCTTC. Drawing the rest from reference TRBV5-1 and TRBJ2-1, the complete variable domain is KAGVTQTPRYLIKTRGQQVTLSCSPISGHRSVSWYQQTPGQGLQFLFEYFSETQRNKGNFPGRFSGRQFSNSRSEMNVSTLELGDSALYLCASSLDSAGGSYGNEQFFGPGTRLTVL.